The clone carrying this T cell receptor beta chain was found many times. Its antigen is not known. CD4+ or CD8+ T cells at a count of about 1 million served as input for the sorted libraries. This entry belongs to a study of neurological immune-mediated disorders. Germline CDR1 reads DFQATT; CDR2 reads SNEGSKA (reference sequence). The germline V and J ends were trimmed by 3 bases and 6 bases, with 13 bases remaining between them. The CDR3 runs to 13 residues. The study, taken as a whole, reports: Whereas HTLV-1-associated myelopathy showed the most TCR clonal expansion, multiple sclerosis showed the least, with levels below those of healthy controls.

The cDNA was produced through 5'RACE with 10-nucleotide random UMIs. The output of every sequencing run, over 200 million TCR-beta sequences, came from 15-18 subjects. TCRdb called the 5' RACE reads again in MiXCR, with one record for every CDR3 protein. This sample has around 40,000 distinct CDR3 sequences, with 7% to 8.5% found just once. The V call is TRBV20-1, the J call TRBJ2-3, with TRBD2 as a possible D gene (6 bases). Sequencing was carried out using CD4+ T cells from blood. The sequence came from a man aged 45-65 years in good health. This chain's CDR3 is CSASPSRGDTQYF. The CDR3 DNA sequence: TGCAGTGCTAGTCCTTCCCGGGGGGATACGCAGTATTTT.